These T cell receptor beta chains were read from a single sample in a study of shared clonotypes between healthy human individuals. Libraries were prepared by immunoSEQ multiplex PCR; TCRdb keeps only in-frame clonotypes and omits some of them. The table shows 2,500,000 or so clones, with around nine tenths occurring only once. The sequenced material came from naive CD4+ T cells sorted from blood. The receptors come from a man aged 18 to 30 in good health. Both conserved end residues are part of each CDR3. The order of the fields is D gene, V gene, J gene, clone size, CDR3 protein, CDR3 DNA. D genes are given only for firm matches. Size is stated for part of the rows, as once, few or many counts, or as a class when the clone is expanded.

.	TRBV5-6	TRBJ2-7	.	CASSLIWGGYEQYF	TGTGCCAGCAGCTTGATTTGGGGAGGCTACGAGCAGTACTTC
.	TRBV7-9	TRBJ2-3	.	CASSPAGGRADTQYF	TGTGCCAGCAGTCCCGCCGGGGGGCGCGCAGATACGCAGTATTTT
TRBD1	TRBV19	TRBJ2-2	.	CASSQGAITGELFF	TGTGCCAGTAGTCAGGGGGCGATCACCGGGGAGCTGTTTTTT
TRBD1	TRBV4-1	TRBJ1-3	.	CASSSGTGAGNTIYF	TGCGCCAGCAGCTCCGGGACAGGGGCTGGAAACACCATATATTTT
TRBD2	TRBV5-4	TRBJ2-5	.	CASSFGPGLSGSPKETQYF	TGTGCCAGCAGCTTCGGCCCCGGGCTAAGCGGGAGTCCCAAAGAGACCCAGTACTTC
TRBD2	TRBV18	TRBJ2-3	.	CASSPLAGTSTDTQYF	TGTGCCAGCTCACCACTAGCGGGGACGAGCACAGATACGCAGTATTTT
.	TRBV2	TRBJ1-2	.	CASSAQTTNYGYTF	TGTGCCAGCAGTGCTCAGACAACTAACTATGGCTACACCTTC
.	TRBV6-6	TRBJ1-1	.	CASSRDGNTEAFF	TGTGCCAGCAGTCGGGACGGGAACACTGAAGCTTTCTTT
TRBD1	TRBV6-1	TRBJ2-2	.	CASKPGQENTGELFF	TGTGCCAGCAAACCGGGACAGGAGAACACCGGGGAGCTGTTTTTT
.	TRBV19	TRBJ2-7	.	CASSDGGASGAVYEQYF	TGTGCCAGTAGCGATGGGGGGGCTAGCGGAGCCGTCTACGAGCAGTACTTC
.	TRBV10-2	TRBJ2-2	.	CASRFGLNTGELFF	TGCGCCAGCCGGTTCGGGCTGAACACCGGGGAGCTGTTTTTT
.	TRBV18	TRBJ2-6	.	CASSPPLIWANVLTF	TGTGCCAGCTCACCACCCTTAATCTGGGCCAACGTCCTGACTTTC
TRBD1	TRBV14	TRBJ1-1	.	CASSQETGLITEAFF	TGTGCCAGCAGCCAAGAGACAGGGTTGATCACTGAAGCTTTCTTT
.	TRBV7-9	TRBJ2-5	.	CASSLVSTKETQYF	TGTGCCAGCAGCTTAGTTTCTACCAAAGAGACCCAGTACTTC
.	TRBV5-6	TRBJ2-7	.	CASSLLGSGGEQYF	TGTGCCAGCAGCTTGTTAGGTAGCGGTGGCGAGCAGTACTTC
.	TRBV30	TRBJ1-6	few	CAWSVRQGRSPLHF	TGTGCCTGGAGTGTACGCCAGGGACGCTCACCCCTCCACTTT
.	TRBV5-1	TRBJ1-4	.	CASSDGVTAEKLFF	TGCGCCAGCAGCGACGGAGTAACAGCCGAAAAACTGTTTTTT
.	TRBV6-6	TRBJ2-5	.	CASSKQETQYF	TGTGCCAGCAGCAAACAAGAGACCCAGTACTTC
.	TRBV10-3	TRBJ1-5	.	CAIRKDTVSNQPQHF	TGTGCCATCAGGAAGGATACAGTTAGCAATCAGCCCCAGCATTTT
.	TRBV5-1	TRBJ2-1	.	CASSLSSAYNEQFF	TGCGCCAGCAGCTTGTCTAGCGCTTACAATGAGCAGTTCTTC
.	TRBV19	TRBJ1-4	.	CASTSGSGGEKLFF	TGTGCCAGTACGTCCGGGAGCGGGGGTGAAAAACTGTTTTTT
.	TRBV6-4	TRBJ2-7	.	CASTGFFGEQYF	TGTGCCAGCACTGGGTTTTTCGGCGAGCAGTACTTC
.	TRBV18	TRBJ2-5	.	CASSPPMAEQETQYF	TGTGCCAGCTCACCACCGATGGCGGAACAAGAGACCCAGTACTTC
TRBD1	TRBV27	TRBJ1-2	.	CASSVTAGGLRGYTF	TGTGCCAGCAGTGTCACCGCAGGGGGCCTACGGGGCTACACCTTC
TRBD2	TRBV7-7	TRBJ2-1	.	CASSLGLAGNGNEQFF	TGTGCTAGCAGCTTAGGACTAGCGGGGAACGGCAATGAGCAGTTCTTC
.	TRBV7-9	TRBJ2-3	.	CASSQTDTQYF	TGTGCCAGCAGCCAGACAGATACGCAGTATTTT
.	TRBV9	TRBJ2-1	.	CASSVGGTSYNEQFF	TGTGCCAGCAGCGTAGGGGGGACCTCCTACAATGAGCAGTTCTTC
.	TRBV23-1	TRBJ2-2	once	CASSQILLVGLGRLNTGELFF	TGCGCCAGCAGTCAGATTCTTCTAGTGGGGCTGGGACGGCTGAACACCGGGGAGCTGTTTTTT
.	TRBV11-2	TRBJ2-3	.	CASSLFPSTDTQYF	TGTGCCAGCAGCTTATTTCCTTCCACAGATACGCAGTATTTT
TRBD1	TRBV18	TRBJ1-5	.	CASSPGTAYSNQPQHF	TGTGCCAGCTCACCAGGGACAGCTTATAGCAATCAGCCCCAGCATTTT
.	TRBV2	TRBJ2-1	.	CASSLGRDYNEQFF	TGTGCCAGCAGTTTAGGGAGAGATTACAATGAGCAGTTCTTC
.	TRBV11-2	TRBJ1-3	once	CASSFSERAGNTIYF	TGTGCCAGCAGCTTTTCAGAACGGGCTGGAAACACCATATATTTT
TRBD1	TRBV28	TRBJ1-1	.	CASTFRQGIMNTEAFF	TGTGCCAGCACCTTTCGACAGGGCATAATGAACACTGAAGCTTTCTTT
TRBD2	TRBV5-6	TRBJ2-3	.	CASSPTERGSPDTQYF	TGTGCCAGCAGCCCCACGGAGCGGGGATCCCCAGATACGCAGTATTTT
TRBD1	TRBV19	TRBJ1-5	.	CASSRQGLDQPQHF	TGTGCCAGTAGTAGACAGGGGTTGGATCAGCCCCAGCATTTT